This TCR beta chain originates from a study of blood T cell repertoires in COVID-19. TCRdb keeps only in-frame clones here, not all; method: immunoSEQ multiplex PCR. The sample carries 150,000 to 200,000 clones, roughly 87% recorded once. The CDR3 is 13 amino acids. In this sample, this clone turned up once. V is TRBV21-1 and J is TRBJ2-7; the tabulated D call, TRBD1, remains unverified against the DNA. TRBV21-1 is listed as a pseudogene. The sequence was collected from a human donor with acute COVID-19. The donor label of this sample is uncertain. The sample consisted of PBMCs or T cells enriched from blood (not recorded which). DNA for the CDR3: TGTGCCAGCAGCATCGACAGGCCAAGGGAGCAGTACTTC. Translating it yields CASSIDRPREQYF.